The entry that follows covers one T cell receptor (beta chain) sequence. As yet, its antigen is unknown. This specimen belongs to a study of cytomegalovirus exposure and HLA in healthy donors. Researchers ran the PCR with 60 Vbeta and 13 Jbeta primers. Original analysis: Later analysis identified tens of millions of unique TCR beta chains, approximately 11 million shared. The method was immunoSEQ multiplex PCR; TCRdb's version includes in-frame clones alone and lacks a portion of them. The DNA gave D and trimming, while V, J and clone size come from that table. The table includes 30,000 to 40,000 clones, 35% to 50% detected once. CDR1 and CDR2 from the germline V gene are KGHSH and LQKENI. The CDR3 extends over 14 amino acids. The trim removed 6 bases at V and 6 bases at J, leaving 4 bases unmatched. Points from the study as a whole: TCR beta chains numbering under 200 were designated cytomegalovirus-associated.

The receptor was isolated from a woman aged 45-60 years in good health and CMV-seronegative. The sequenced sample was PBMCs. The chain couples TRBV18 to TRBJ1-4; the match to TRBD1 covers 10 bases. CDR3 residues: CASSPGTGDEKLFF. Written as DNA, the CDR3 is TGTGCCAGCTCGCCCGGGACAGGGGATGAAAAACTGTTTTTT.